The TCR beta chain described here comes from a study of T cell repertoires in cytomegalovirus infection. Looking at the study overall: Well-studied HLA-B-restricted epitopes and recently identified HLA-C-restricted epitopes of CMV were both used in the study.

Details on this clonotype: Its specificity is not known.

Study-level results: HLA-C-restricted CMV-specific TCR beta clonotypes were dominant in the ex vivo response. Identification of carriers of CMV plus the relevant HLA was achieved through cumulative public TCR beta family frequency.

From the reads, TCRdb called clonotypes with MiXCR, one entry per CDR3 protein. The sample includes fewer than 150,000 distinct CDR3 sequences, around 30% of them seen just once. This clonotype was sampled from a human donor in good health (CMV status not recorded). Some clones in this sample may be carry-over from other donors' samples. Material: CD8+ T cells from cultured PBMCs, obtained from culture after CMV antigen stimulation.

The CDR3 loop reads CASSLNLFRNRDLYYEQYF. Written as DNA, the CDR3 is TGTGCCAGCAGCTTAAACCTATTCCGGAACAGGGATCTATACTACGAGCAGTACTTC. The chain combines TRBV7-2 with TRBJ2-7; possible D gene TRBD1, 6 bases. V shed 2 bases and J shed 3 bases, with 26 bases lying between them. This CDR3 has 19 amino acids. CDR1 SGHTA and CDR2 FQGNSA come from the germline V gene.